The 11 T cell receptor beta chains listed next were all sequenced from one sample in a study of cytomegalovirus exposure and HLA in healthy donors. The primer mix had 60 Vbeta and 13 Jbeta primers. Assay used: immunoSEQ multiplex PCR; TCRdb lists only in-frame clones, some missing. The sample contains about 160,000 clones, over 60% of which appear only once. What was sequenced was PBMCs. The receptors were gathered from a woman in her 40s in good health and CMV-seronegative.

V and J are TRBV4-1 and TRBJ1-6; 11 nucleotides align to TRBD1. V lost 6 bases to trimming and J lost 9 bases; unmatched junction nucleotides: 10. CDR1 and CDR2 from the germline V gene are MGHRA and YSYEKL. CDR3 size: 16 residues. CDR3 sequence reads: CASRFPGTGGPSPLHF. CDR3 bases: TGCGCCAGCAGGTTCCCCGGGACAGGGGGTCCTTCACCCCTCCACTTT.

This clone was found a few times. The rearrangement links TRBV6-5 to TRBJ1-6, with 7 bases lining up with TRBD1. Germline-derived CDR1 and CDR2 are MNHEY and SVGAGI. V shed 2 bases, J shed 7 bases, and the junction held 5 bases outside the gene matches. The CDR3 contains 15 residues. CDR3 in amino acids: CASSYTRGRNSPLHF. CDR3 coding DNA: TGTGCCAGCAGTTACACCAGGGGGAGAAATTCACCCCTCCACTTT.

This rearrangement joins TRBV5-8 to TRBJ1-1; maybe TRBD1 (5 bases). CDR3 length: 15 amino acids. Germline loops: CDR1 SGHTS, CDR2 YDEGEE. Deletions cut 0 bases from V and 3 bases from J, with 12 bases between. The CDR3 is CASSLEGARDTEAFF. The CDR3 coding sequence is TGTGCCAGCAGCTTGGAAGGGGCAAGGGACACTGAAGCTTTCTTT.

This clone has just one count. V and J are TRBV2 and TRBJ1-2, with a weak D call TRBD1 (5 bases). Germline CDR1 and CDR2: SNHLY and FYNNEI. The CDR3 runs 12 residues. V shed 3 bases and J shed 8 bases, with 10 bases lying between them. CDR3 loop: CASSDRGRGYTF. The CDR3, as DNA: TGTGCCAGCAGTGATAGGGGAAGAGGCTACACCTTC.

V is TRBV18 and J is TRBJ1-2, with TRBD1 matching 7 bases. The trim removed 6 bases at V and 7 bases at J, leaving 8 bases unmatched. Germline V gene lookup returns CDR1 KGHSH and CDR2 LQKENI. The CDR3 totals 13 residues. In DNA form, the CDR3 reads TGTGCCAGCTCCTCGGGACAGTTGGGTGGCTACACCTTC. It encodes CASSSGQLGGYTF.

The chain has TRBV5-6 and TRBJ1-6; 7 nucleotides line up with TRBD1. This CDR3 has 14 amino acids. V shed 1 base and J 8 bases; nucleotides not matched to a gene: 3. Germline assignment: CDR1 SGHDT and CDR2 YYEEEE. CDR3 region: CASSLTGAYSPLHF. The CDR3 region has the DNA TGTGCCAGCAGCTTGACAGGGGCATATTCACCCCTCCACTTT.

This sequence joins TRBV9 and TRBJ2-3; 7 bases are a match to TRBD1. V dropped 0 bases and J dropped 2; count of bases not matched to a gene: 3. Germline V gene data show CDR1 as SGDLS and CDR2 as YYNGEE. This CDR3 has 15 amino acids. The CDR3 is CASSVEGAPTDTQYF. In nucleotides, the CDR3 is TGTGCCAGCAGCGTAGAGGGGGCTCCCACAGATACGCAGTATTTT. Together with reference TRBV9 and TRBJ2-3, the CDR3 gives the full variable domain: DSGVTQTPKHLITATGQRVTLRCSPRSGDLSVYWYQQSLDQGLQFLIQYYNGEERAKGNILERFSAQQFPDLHSELNLSSLELGDSALYFCASSVEGAPTDTQYFGPGTRLTVL.

The genes are TRBV7-8 and TRBJ2-1; 7 bases line up with TRBD2. CDR3 size: 14 residues. Trimming cost V 5 bases and J 6 bases; bases outside gene matches: 7. Germline CDR1 reads SGHVS; CDR2 reads FQNEAQ. DNA of the CDR3: TGTGCCAGCAGCCCCAGGGAGGGTCGCAATGAGCAGTTCTTC. Protein: CASSPREGRNEQFF.

The genes are TRBV4-1 and TRBJ2-2, with D unresolved. The CDR3 runs to 15 residues. V was shortened by 0 bases and J by 3 bases, with 8 bases between the two germline ends. CDR1 MGHRA and CDR2 YSYEKL come from the germline V gene. This CDR3 reads CASSQDTSYTGELFF. The CDR3 coding sequence is TGCGCCAGCAGCCAAGATACTTCCTACACCGGGGAGCTGTTTTTT.

For this clone: One junction end disagrees with the germline gene, perhaps due to a read error. The rearrangement uses TRBV6-6 and TRBJ2-6, with D perhaps matching TRBD1 (5 bases). The CDR3 sequence is 16 residues long. CDR1 and CDR2 (germline): MNHNY, SVGAGI (reference sequence). CDR3 sequence (DNA): TGTGCCAGCAGTTACTCGTTACGATCTGGGGCCAACGTCCTAACTTTT. This codes for CASSYSLRSGANVLTF.

The V gene is TRBV4-2, the J gene TRBJ2-5; 7 bases map to TRBD2. Germline CDR1 and CDR2: LGHNA and YNFKEQ. With V trimmed by 1 base and J by 8 bases, 10 bases remained unmatched. The CDR3 consists of 15 residues. Here the CDR3 reads CASSQVAREGRTQYF. CDR3 bases: TGTGCCAGCAGCCAAGTCGCCAGGGAGGGTAGAACCCAGTACTTC.